This T cell receptor (beta chain) stems from a study of T cell responses to AZD1222 COVID-19 vaccine. Using immunoSEQ multiplex PCR, the repertoire was profiled, and TCRdb retains in-frame clones only, with some absent. Of around 110,000 clones detected, roughly 90% appear once; the ten largest clones hold approximately 8.9%. On this clone: Its antigen is unknown.

Study-level results: Clonal diversity was possibly underestimated, and the donors were mostly white British, with more females. Spike-specific TCR repertoires showed rising breadth and depth after two AZD1222 doses.

The CDR3 loop spans 19 amino acids. The source material was peripheral blood, sampled 28 days after the second AZD1222 dose. V is TRBV21-1 and J is TRBJ1-5; the table's D call, TRBD1, was not checked against the DNA. TRBV21-1 is classified as a pseudogene. The receptor comes from an adult who received the AZD1222 COVID-19 vaccine. The CDR3 spells CAGPAAGQGAWGSNQPQHF. CDR3 in DNA: TGTGCCGGGCCCGCTGCGGGACAGGGGGCCTGGGGAAGCAATCAGCCCCAGCATTTT.